Listed below are T cell receptor beta chains from one sample, sequenced in a study of blood T cell repertoires in COVID-19. Profiling relied on immunoSEQ multiplex PCR, and the TCRdb table lists in-frame clones only, not all of them. The sample records 50,000 to 70,000 clones, more than 75% being singletons. The material sequenced was peripheral blood. These receptors all stem from a man between 60 and 70 years old with active or convalescent COVID-19. Each CDR3 is given with its conserved first and last residue. A D gene is named only where the DNA matches it firmly. Clone sizes are given selectively: once, few, many, or a class where the clone is expanded.

d_gene | j_gene | v_gene | abundance | CDR3aa | CDR3nt
TRBD2 | TRBJ2-3 | TRBV10-3 | NA | CAISVGDYKADTQYF | TGTGCCATCAGTGTCGGGGACTATAAGGCAGATACGCAGTATTTT
NA | TRBJ2-2 | TRBV19 | NA | CASSMSRGTGELFF | TGTGCCAGTAGTATGAGCAGGGGCACCGGGGAGCTGTTTTTT
NA | TRBJ1-1 | TRBV27 | NA | CASTHYRPGSNTEAFF | TGTGCCAGCACCCATTATCGGCCAGGGTCGAACACTGAAGCTTTCTTT
TRBD1 | TRBJ2-6 | TRBV6-1 | once | CASSVDRVVSSGANVLTF | TGTGCCAGCAGTGTCGACAGGGTTGTTAGTTCTGGGGCCAACGTCCTGACTTTC
NA | TRBJ1-2 | TRBV5-1 | once | CASSLDGILYYGYTF | TGCGCCAGCAGCTTGGACGGGATACTTTACTATGGCTACACCTTC
TRBD1 | TRBJ1-2 | TRBV5-1 | NA | CASSLEGGNGYTF | TGCGCCAGCAGCTTGGAAGGGGGCAATGGCTACACCTTC
TRBD1 | TRBJ1-4 | TRBV2 | NA | CASSWTGRLFF | TGTGCCAGCAGCTGGACAGGGCGGCTGTTTTTT
TRBD1 | TRBJ1-5 | TRBV15 | NA | CATSREAAGGQPQHF | TGTGCCACCAGCAGAGAGGCGGCAGGGGGACAGCCCCAGCATTTT
TRBD1 | TRBJ1-4 | TRBV29-1 | NA | CSGGSGTGAEKLFF | TGCAGCGGGGGGTCCGGGACAGGCGCTGAAAAACTGTTTTTT
NA | TRBJ2-2 | TRBV15 | NA | CATSPAPGSGELFF | TGTGCCACCAGCCCTGCTCCGGGTTCCGGGGAGCTGTTTTTT
TRBD1 | TRBJ1-1 | TRBV6-6 | NA | CASRTGTGDTEAFF | TGTGCCAGCAGAACCGGGACAGGGGACACTGAAGCTTTCTTT
NA | TRBJ1-6 | TRBV28 | NA | CASSLSQPYNSPLHF | TGTGCCAGCAGTCTTAGCCAGCCCTATAATTCACCCCTCCACTTT
NA | TRBJ1-2 | TRBV7-2 | NA | CASSLVQGVGYTF | TGTGCCAGCAGCTTAGTTCAGGGCGTTGGCTACACCTTC
NA | TRBJ2-7 | TRBV19 | NA | CASSIDLTVYEQYF | TGTGCCAGTAGTATAGATCTAACAGTCTACGAGCAGTACTTC
TRBD1 | TRBJ2-3 | TRBV5-5 | NA | CASRSIPGQGNTDTQYF | TGTGCCAGCAGGTCGATCCCGGGACAGGGGAACACAGATACGCAGTATTTT
NA | TRBJ1-3 | TRBV6-1 | few | CASSEASIGYTIYF | TGTGCCAGCAGTGAAGCCTCAATTGGCTACACCATATATTTT
NA | TRBJ1-1 | TRBV19 | NA | CATLRGAFRGSTEAFF | TGTGCCACCCTCCGAGGCGCCTTCCGGGGGAGCACTGAAGCTTTCTTT
NA | TRBJ2-2 | TRBV18 | NA | CASSPLATGELFF | TGTGCCAGCTCACCTTTAGCCACCGGGGAGCTGTTTTTT
TRBD1 | TRBJ2-3 | TRBV4-1 | NA | CASSQDQGQARFTDTQYF | TGCGCCAGCAGCCAAGATCAGGGACAGGCGCGCTTCACAGATACGCAGTATTTT
TRBD2 | TRBJ2-4 | TRBV10-3 | NA | CAISASGRENIQYF | TGTGCCATCAGTGCTAGCGGGAGGGAAAACATTCAGTACTTC
TRBD2 | TRBJ2-1 | TRBV18 | few | CASSPTGGGNEQFF | TGTGCCAGCTCACCAACGGGGGGAGGAAATGAGCAGTTCTTC
NA | TRBJ1-2 | TRBV3-1/TRBV3-2 | once | CASSPGPYGYTF | TGTGCCAGCAGCCCGGGTCCCTACGGCTACACCTTC
TRBD1 | TRBJ2-7 | TRBV28 | NA | CASITGTGGLGYEQYF | TGTGCCAGCATTACCGGGACAGGGGGCTTAGGCTACGAGCAGTACTTC
TRBD2 | TRBJ2-1 | TRBV7-3 | NA | CASSVRGGTYNEQFF | TGTGCCAGCAGCGTCCGCGGGGGGACCTACAATGAGCAGTTCTTC
NA | TRBJ1-1 | TRBV6-5 | NA | CASSQRLNTEAFF | TGTGCCAGCAGTCAGAGGCTAAACACTGAAGCTTTCTTT
NA | TRBJ1-2 | TRBV4-3 | NA | CASSQIDRNLYGYTF | TGCGCCAGCAGCCAAATTGACAGGAATTTATATGGCTACACCTTC
TRBD2 | TRBJ2-1 | TRBV6-5 | NA | CASRAGAVNEQFF | TGTGCCAGCAGAGCGGGAGCGGTCAATGAGCAGTTCTTC
TRBD2 | TRBJ2-7 | TRBV19 | NA | CASSIGGGRSTYEQYF | TGTGCCAGTAGTATAGGGGGCGGGAGGTCCACCTACGAGCAGTACTTC
TRBD1 | TRBJ2-5 | TRBV18 | NA | CASSRTTGGGETQYF | TGTGCCAGCTCGCGCACGACAGGGGGAGGAGAGACCCAGTACTTC
NA | TRBJ2-2 | TRBV4-1 | NA | CASSQDLGGPGRGELFF | TGCGCCAGCAGCCAAGATCTGGGGGGACCCGGGCGCGGGGAGCTGTTTTTT
NA | TRBJ1-4 | TRBV6-5 | few | CASTARTPNEKLFF | TGTGCCAGCACGGCCAGGACACCTAATGAAAAACTGTTTTTT
NA | TRBJ1-2 | TRBV5-6 | NA | CASSLGGFPGYTF | TGTGCCAGCAGCTTGGGAGGGTTTCCGGGCTACACCTTC
TRBD2 | TRBJ2-1 | TRBV4-1 | NA | CASSPIGTTTNEQFF | TGCGCCAGCAGCCCGATAGGGACTACCACCAATGAGCAGTTCTTC
NA | TRBJ2-1 | TRBV14 | NA | CASSPQFNNEQFF | TGTGCCAGCAGCCCACAGTTCAACAATGAGCAGTTCTTC
NA | TRBJ2-4 | TRBV18 | NA | CASSPPGQGLIQYF | TGTGCCAGCTCACCACCGGGCCAGGGATTAATTCAGTACTTC
NA | TRBJ2-7 | TRBV12-3/TRBV12-4 | few | CASSFLYEQYF | TGTGCCAGCAGTTTTCTTTACGAGCAGTACTTC
NA | TRBJ1-4 | TRBV5-5 | once | CASSTGTMNEKLFF | TGTGCCAGCAGCACCGGGACAATGAATGAAAAACTGTTTTTT
TRBD2 | TRBJ2-7 | TRBV5-1 | NA | CASSLGLAGEQYF | TGCGCCAGCAGCTTGGGACTAGCTGGGGAGCAGTACTTC
NA | TRBJ1-3 | TRBV6-5 | NA | CASSSPGRSGNTIYF | TGTGCCAGCAGTTCCCCGGGGAGGTCTGGAAACACCATATATTTT
NA | TRBJ2-7 | TRBV28 | NA | CASSLGEEYEQYF | TGTGCCAGCAGTTTAGGGGAGGAGTACGAGCAGTACTTC
TRBD2 | TRBJ2-1 | TRBV6-2/TRBV6-3 | NA | CASSYHALAGGVNEQFF | TGTGCCAGCAGTTACCATGCGCTAGCGGGGGGGGTAAATGAGCAGTTCTTC
NA | TRBJ2-1 | TRBV7-3 | NA | CASSSTGTPLGREQFF | TGTGCCAGCAGCTCCACCGGGACTCCTCTAGGTCGTGAGCAGTTCTTC
NA | TRBJ1-3 | TRBV6-5 | NA | CASSYGRGRDTIYF | TGTGCCAGCAGTTACGGCAGGGGCCGGGACACCATATATTTT
NA | TRBJ2-1 | TRBV9 | NA | CASSVATRTTPEQFF | TGTGCCAGCAGCGTAGCTACTCGGACTACCCCTGAGCAGTTCTTC
TRBD1 | TRBJ1-5 | TRBV15 | NA | CATSEGQGRNQPQHF | TGTGCCACCAGCGAGGGACAGGGAAGGAATCAGCCCCAGCATTTT
NA | TRBJ2-1 | TRBV6-2/TRBV6-3 | NA | CASSYSMGLANANEQFF | TGTGCCAGCAGTTACTCGATGGGGCTAGCGAACGCCAATGAGCAGTTCTTC